This T cell receptor beta chain was sequenced in a study of spatial heterogeneity in lung cancer. The study, taken as a whole, reports: The number of expanded tumor alpha and beta chains correlated with mutation number.

Time point described: sample taken at primary tumor resection. Donation came from 70 or so patients with untreated early-stage non-small cell lung cancer. Tumor, nontumor lung or frozen PBMC supplied whole RNA that was sequenced unsorted. V shed 1 base and J 8 bases; nucleotides not matched to a gene: 9. Looked up from germline, CDR1 is SGHDT and CDR2 is YYEEEE. This CDR3 region has 16 residues. At least ten counts were recorded for this clonotype. Antigen unknown. TCRdb reprocessed the 5' RACE reads with MiXCR, giving one entry per CDR3 protein. Here the sample spans some 6,500 distinct CDR3 sequences, less than 3.5% being singletons.

Here the sequenced sample was lung tumor tissue, taken at surgery. This sequence joins TRBV5-6 and TRBJ1-6, with 7 bases aligning to TRBD1. The sequence was obtained from a male donor with early-stage non-small cell lung cancer. As DNA, the CDR3 is TGTGCCAGCAGCTTGCTTGCGGGACAGACGGATTCACCCCTCCACTTT. Amino acid sequence: CASSLLAGQTDSPLHF.